The clone carrying this T cell receptor beta chain has only one observation. The data were obtained in a study of blood T cell repertoires in COVID-19. Study in general: Samples came from the United States, Italy and Spain, spanning acute and convalescent COVID-19.

In the original processing: For nucleated cells, counts were estimated from reference gene primer amplification. Generated by immunoSEQ multiplex PCR, the TCRdb table keeps only in-frame clones and is missing some. Clonal size and the V and J genes are those of that table, whereas D and trimming came from the DNA. The table records just over 150,000 clones, around 82% of them present only once. Sequencing was carried out using peripheral blood. The receptor's source is a woman in her forties with COVID-19, enrolled during active disease.

The CDR3 DNA reads as TGCGCCAGCAGCCACCTAGCGGGGGGTTCGGCGAATGAGCAGTTCTTC. Protein: CASSHLAGGSANEQFF. The chain uses TRBV4-1 and TRBJ2-1, with 11 positions matching TRBD2. V dropped 3 bases and J dropped 7; count of bases not matched to a gene: 8. The CDR3 runs to 16 residues. The germline gives CDR1 MGHRA, CDR2 YSYEKL.